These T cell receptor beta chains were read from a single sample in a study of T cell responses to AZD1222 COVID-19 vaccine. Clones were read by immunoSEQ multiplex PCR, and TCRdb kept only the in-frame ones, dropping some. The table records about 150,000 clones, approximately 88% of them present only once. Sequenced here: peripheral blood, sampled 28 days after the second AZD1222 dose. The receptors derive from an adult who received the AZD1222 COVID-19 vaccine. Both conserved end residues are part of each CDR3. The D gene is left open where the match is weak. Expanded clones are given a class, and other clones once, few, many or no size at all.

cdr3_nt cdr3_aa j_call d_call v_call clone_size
TGCGCCAGCAGCCAAGAAGGACAGGGACGGGACGAGCAGTACTTC CASSQEGQGRDEQYF TRBJ2-7 TRBD1 TRBV4-1 .
TGCAGTGCTAGTGGTGGGGGGCATCAAGAGACCCAGTACTTC CSASGGGHQETQYF TRBJ2-5 . TRBV20-1 .
TGTGCCAGCAGCCAAAGAAACAGGGGATCTGGAAACACCATATATTTT CASSQRNRGSGNTIYF TRBJ1-3 TRBD1 TRBV14 .
TGCGCCAGCAGCCCGGGACTAGCAAACGAGCAGTACTTC CASSPGLANEQYF TRBJ2-7 TRBD2 TRBV4-1 .
TGCGCCAGCAGCCAAGAGCTAGCGGGGGGGAGCGAGCAGTACTTC CASSQELAGGSEQYF TRBJ2-7 TRBD2 TRBV4-3 .
TGTGCCAGCAGTCCGTCTGGGGGCACTGAAGCTTTCTTT CASSPSGGTEAFF TRBJ1-1 . TRBV27 .
TGCGCCACCCAGGTCCCCGACAATTTCAGTTCACCCCTCCACTTT CATQVPDNFSSPLHF TRBJ1-6 . TRBV10-1 .
TGTGCCAGCAGCCGGGACAGGGTGACTAGCAATGAAAAACTGTTTTTT CASSRDRVTSNEKLFF TRBJ1-4 TRBD1 TRBV7-2 .
TGTGCCAGCAGTGAAGGCTTCAGGGGCCACGAGCAGTACTTC CASSEGFRGHEQYF TRBJ2-7 . TRBV6-1 .
TGTGCCAGCAGTTCAACCGGGTCACCCGGGGAGCTGTTTTTT CASSSTGSPGELFF TRBJ2-2 . TRBV27 .
TGTGCCAGCTCACCACCGAATAGTTTGGGCACAGATACGCAGTATTTT CASSPPNSLGTDTQYF TRBJ2-3 . TRBV18 .
TGTGCCAGCTCACCACAGGGGCCATCGAACACTGAAGCTTTCTTT CASSPQGPSNTEAFF TRBJ1-1 . TRBV18 .
TGTGCCAGCAGCCAAGGGCTGGGGCAGGGGGAGCAGTTCTTC CASSQGLGQGEQFF TRBJ2-1 . TRBV3-1/TRBV3-2 .
TGTGCCAGCAGCTTGGGGGACAGATCCACAGATACGCAGTATTTT CASSLGDRSTDTQYF TRBJ2-3 TRBD1 TRBV5-4 .
TGCAGTGCTAGTCCGGGGGGAAAGGGGTACACTGAAGCTTTCTTT CSASPGGKGYTEAFF TRBJ1-1 . TRBV20-1 .
TGTGCCAGCAGGACTAGCGGCACAGATACGCAGTATTTT CASRTSGTDTQYF TRBJ2-3 TRBD2 TRBV6-5 .
TGCGCCAGCAGCCTAACGGGGCAGGGGGCCTACAATGAGCAGTTCTTC CASSLTGQGAYNEQFF TRBJ2-1 TRBD1 TRBV4-1 .
TGCGCCAGCAGCCAAGCCCCGCAGACAGGGGGCTTGGACGAGCAGTACTTC CASSQAPQTGGLDEQYF TRBJ2-7 TRBD1 TRBV4-3 .
TGTGCCAGTACCCCCCCCCGGTGGAACTATGGCTACACCTTC CASTPPRWNYGYTF TRBJ1-2 . TRBV19 few
TGTGCCAGCAGCCAAGCGGGGGTCAAAGATACGCAGTATTTT CASSQAGVKDTQYF TRBJ2-3 . TRBV3-1/TRBV3-2 once
TGTGCCAGCAGCTCATATCGCGGACAGGGATCATGGAATGAGCAGTTCTTC CASSSYRGQGSWNEQFF TRBJ2-1 TRBD1 TRBV5-6 .
TGTGCCAGCAGCCCCGGGGGGGGTAAAGATACGCAGTATTTT CASSPGGGKDTQYF TRBJ2-3 TRBD2 TRBV7-2 .
TGCGCCAGCAGCTTGGAGGGCGTTTCCTACAATGAGCAGTTCTTC CASSLEGVSYNEQFF TRBJ2-1 . TRBV5-1 .
TGCAGCGTCGCCCCCCGGACAGGAGCCTACGAGCAGTACTTC CSVAPRTGAYEQYF TRBJ2-7 TRBD1 TRBV29-1 .
TGTGCCTGGAGGCCTGAGCAGGTGGGGGAGCAGTTCTTC CAWRPEQVGEQFF TRBJ2-1 . TRBV30 .
TGTGCCAGCAGCTTAGTATCCCTTCCACTGTTTTTT CASSLVSLPLFF TRBJ1-4 . TRBV7-9 .
TGTGCCAGCAGTGACCCTCGACAAGTAGCGGGGGAGCAGTTCTTC CASSDPRQVAGEQFF TRBJ2-1 TRBD2 TRBV2 .
TGTGCCAGCAGCTTAGCCCTGGGCACGAACTATGGCTACACCTTC CASSLALGTNYGYTF TRBJ1-2 . TRBV7-8 once
TGTGCCTGGAGTGGTACCGCGTTTTATGGCTACACCTTC CAWSGTAFYGYTF TRBJ1-2 . TRBV30 .
TGCGCCAGCACCGGGAGCTCCGGCGAATATGGCTACACCTTC CASTGSSGEYGYTF TRBJ1-2 . TRBV5-1 once
TGTGCCAGTAGTAGATTTGGTTATGGCTACACCTTC CASSRFGYGYTF TRBJ1-2 . TRBV19 .
TGTGCCAGCAATGAGGGCCCCGAAGCTTTCTTT CASNEGPEAFF TRBJ1-1 . TRBV25-1 few
TGTGCCAGCAGCCAGAAAGGGGGGGAAGGCGGAGAGACCCAGTACTTC CASSQKGGEGGETQYF TRBJ2-5 . TRBV4-2 few
TGTGCCAGCAGCCTGGGGGCGAACACTGAAGCTTTCTTT CASSLGANTEAFF TRBJ1-1 . TRBV3-1/TRBV3-2 once
TGTGCCAGCAGTTGGGGGAGGAACACTGAAGCTTTCTTT CASSWGRNTEAFF TRBJ1-1 . TRBV12-3/TRBV12-4 few
TGTGCCAGCAGCCAAGATCTCGGTTCACCCCTCCACTTT CASSQDLGSPLHF TRBJ1-6 . TRBV4-2 .
TGCGCCAGCTACACGGGACAGGGGGTAGATGGCTACACCTTC CASYTGQGVDGYTF TRBJ1-2 TRBD1 TRBV5-1 .
TGTGCCATCACGGGGGACCGGGGGGGCTATGGCTACACCTTC CAITGDRGGYGYTF TRBJ1-2 . TRBV10-3 .
TGTGCCAGCAGCTTAGACCTAACGCCTAATTACGAGCAGTACTTC CASSLDLTPNYEQYF TRBJ2-7 . TRBV13 .
TGTGCCAGTAGTATAGGAAAACAGGGCGGTGAGCAGTTCTTC CASSIGKQGGEQFF TRBJ2-1 . TRBV19 .
TGTGCCAGCTCACCACCGAATAGTCTAGCGGTGCCCAATGAGCAGTTCTTC CASSPPNSLAVPNEQFF TRBJ2-1 TRBD2 TRBV18 .
TGCGCCAGCAGCCCGATGGGGGGCAGAACTAATGAAAAACTGTTTTTT CASSPMGGRTNEKLFF TRBJ1-4 . TRBV5-1 .
TGTGCCAGCAGCTTAGCCGGGACAGGGATAGGGGAGACCCAGTACTTC CASSLAGTGIGETQYF TRBJ2-5 TRBD1 TRBV7-2 .
TGTGCCAGCAGCCCAGGCGGACTAGCGGGGGGGCCGGGTACGCAGTATTTT CASSPGGLAGGPGTQYF TRBJ2-3 TRBD2 TRBV7-6 .
TGTGCCAGCAGTTTAGCCCTGGACGGTAGCTATGGCTACACCTTC CASSLALDGSYGYTF TRBJ1-2 . TRBV27 .
TGTGCCAGCAGGTTAGGGGAGACCCAGTACTTC CASRLGETQYF TRBJ2-5 . TRBV5-5 .
TGCGCCAGCAGCCAAGATGTTTGGACAGTTCTTTATGGCTACACCTTC CASSQDVWTVLYGYTF TRBJ1-2 . TRBV4-1 .
TGTGCCAGCAGCTTAAGGGGGACAGGGAACACTGAAGCTTTCTTT CASSLRGTGNTEAFF TRBJ1-1 TRBD1 TRBV7-9 .
TGTGCCAGCAGTGAAGGGGACAGAACGTTCTATGGCTACACCTTC CASSEGDRTFYGYTF TRBJ1-2 TRBD1 TRBV2 .
TGTGCCTCGGGTGGACTAGCGGGGGCTGGGACCGGGGAGCTGTTTTTT CASGGLAGAGTGELFF TRBJ2-2 TRBD2 TRBV27 .
TGTGCCAGCAGTTTAGAACCCACTGGGGCCAACGTCCTGACTTTC CASSLEPTGANVLTF TRBJ2-6 . TRBV27 .
TGTGCCAGCAGCGTCCAACGAGGGGACTACGAGCAGTACTTC CASSVQRGDYEQYF TRBJ2-7 . TRBV7-8 .
TGTGCCTGGAGGAAGCGGAGCTCCTACAATGAGCAGTTCTTC CAWRKRSSYNEQFF TRBJ2-1 . TRBV30 few
TGTGCCAGCAACCGACAGGGCATCGGGGAGCTGTTTTTT CASNRQGIGELFF TRBJ2-2 TRBD1 TRBV12-3/TRBV12-4 .
TGTGCCAGCAGCTCCCCCCCTCCTAATGAAAAACTGTTTTTT CASSSPPPNEKLFF TRBJ1-4 . TRBV7-8 .
TGTGCCAGCAGTTACTCCGTCAAGGCCGAGCAGTACTTC CASSYSVKAEQYF TRBJ2-7 . TRBV6-5 .